This TCR beta chain was identified in a study of blood T cells in healthy people across ages. Whole-study findings and limits: Using unsorted PBMCs precluded a conclusive naive versus antigen-experienced comparison. There were more naive CD4+ cells and higher diversity in long-lived donors than in aged donors.

A J-beta primer mix and a sample-barcoded 5' primer were used in a second PCR of about 7 to 11 cycles. Each cDNA molecule carried a tag from a template-switch adaptor that contained 12 random nucleotides. TCRdb itself ran the 5' RACE reads through MiXCR, one entry per CDR3 protein. The sample includes some 1.5 million distinct CDR3 sequences, roughly two fifths of them seen just once. The donors, healthy Caucasians from Russia, were aged about 6 to 90. Germline lookup yields CDR1 SGHKS and CDR2 YYEKEE (reference sequence). V shed 3 bases and J shed 12 bases, with 15 bases lying between them. The CDR3 loop spans 12 amino acids. Details on this clonotype: What it binds is not known.

The specimen sequenced was blood. The genes are TRBV5-5 and TRBJ1-2; D may be TRBD1 (5 bases). The origin of this receptor is a woman aged 18-29 years in good health. The CDR3 DNA sequence: TGTGCCAGCAGCTCTGGGGAGAGGGACGACACCTTC. It codes for CASSSGERDDTF.